The following is a T cell receptor (beta chain) sequence with its context. From germline, CDR1 is SGHTA and CDR2 FQGTGA. This CDR3 contains 14 residues. Unmatched junction bases numbered 2, after V lost 4 bases and J lost 9 bases. The source of the sample is a study of blood T cell repertoires in COVID-19. The method was immunoSEQ multiplex PCR; TCRdb's version includes in-frame clones alone and lacks a portion of them. The sample contains some 180,000 clones, 70% to 80% of which appear only once. The sequence derives from a man between 60 and 70 years old who had been exposed to COVID-19. The specimen sequenced was PBMCs or T cells enriched from blood (not recorded which). The V gene is TRBV7-3, the J gene TRBJ2-1; 14 nucleotides agree with TRBD2. CDR3 loop: CASSSGLAGAEQFF. The CDR3 DNA is TGTGCCAGCAGCTCGGGACTAGCGGGAGCTGAGCAGTTCTTC.